The present entry profiles one T cell receptor beta chain with its context. The CDR3 is made up of 11 amino acids. The ends were cut back, 6 bases at V and 8 bases at J, with 13 bases in the middle. Germline loops: CDR1 DFQATT, CDR2 SNEGSKA (reference sequence). The sample originates from a study of blood T cell repertoires in COVID-19. In the study overall: Italy, Spain and the United States were the sources of the convalescent and acute COVID-19 samples. PBMCs, B-cell-depleted T cells, or T cells were the source of the cDNA or gDNA that made up the material.

As handled by the study authors: Amplified reference gene primers provided the basis for estimating nucleated cell counts. Method: immunoSEQ multiplex PCR; TCRdb's copy keeps in-frame clones and lacks some. D and trimming come from the DNA, and the V and J calls and clone size come from that table. The sample carries about 100,000 clones, around nine tenths recorded once. This chain joins TRBV20-1 and TRBJ1-2; no firm D call. The sequence was collected from a man aged 80 or over with acute or convalescent COVID-19. The source material was peripheral blood. CDR3 region: CSATMAKGYTF. In DNA, the CDR3 is TGCAGTGCCACCATGGCAAAGGGCTACACCTTC.